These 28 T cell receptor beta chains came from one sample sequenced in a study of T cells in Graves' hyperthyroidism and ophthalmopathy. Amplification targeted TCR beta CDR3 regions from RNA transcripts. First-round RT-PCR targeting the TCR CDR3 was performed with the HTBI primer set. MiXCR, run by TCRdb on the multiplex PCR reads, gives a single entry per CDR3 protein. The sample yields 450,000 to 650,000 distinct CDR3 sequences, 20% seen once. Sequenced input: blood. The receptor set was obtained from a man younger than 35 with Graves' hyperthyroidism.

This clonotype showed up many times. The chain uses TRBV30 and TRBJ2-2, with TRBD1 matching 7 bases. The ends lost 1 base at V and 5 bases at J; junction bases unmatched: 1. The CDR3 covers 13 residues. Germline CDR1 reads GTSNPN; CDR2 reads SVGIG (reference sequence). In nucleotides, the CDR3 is TGTGCCTGGAGTGGGACAGGAACCGGGGAGCTGTTTTTT. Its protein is CAWSGTGTGELFF.

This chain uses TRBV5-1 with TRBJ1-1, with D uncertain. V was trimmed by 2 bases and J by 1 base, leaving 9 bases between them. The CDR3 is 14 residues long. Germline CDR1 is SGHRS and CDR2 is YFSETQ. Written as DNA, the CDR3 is TGCGCCAGCAGCTTCTACGGGTCGAACACTGAAGCTTTCTTT. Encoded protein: CASSFYGSNTEAFF.

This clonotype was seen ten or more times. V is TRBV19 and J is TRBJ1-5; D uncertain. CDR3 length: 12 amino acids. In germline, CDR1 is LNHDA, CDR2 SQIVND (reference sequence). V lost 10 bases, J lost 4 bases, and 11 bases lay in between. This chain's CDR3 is CATDSWNQPQHF. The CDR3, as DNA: TGTGCCACTGACTCGTGGAATCAGCCCCAGCATTTT.

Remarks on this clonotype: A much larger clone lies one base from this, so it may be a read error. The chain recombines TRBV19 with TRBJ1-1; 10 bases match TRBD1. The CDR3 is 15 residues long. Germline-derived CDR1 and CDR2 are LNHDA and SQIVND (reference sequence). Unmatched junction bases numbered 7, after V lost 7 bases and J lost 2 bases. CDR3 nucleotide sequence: TGTGCCAGTAATAAGACAGGGGGCGGTAACACTGAAGCTTTCTTT. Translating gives CASNKTGGGNTEAFF.

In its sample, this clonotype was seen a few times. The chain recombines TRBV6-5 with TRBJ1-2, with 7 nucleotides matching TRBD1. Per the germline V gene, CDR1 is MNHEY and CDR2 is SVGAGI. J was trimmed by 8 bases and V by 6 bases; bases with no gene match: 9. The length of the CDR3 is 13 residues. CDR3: CASSLQGIWGYTF. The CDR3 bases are TGTGCCAGCAGCTTACAGGGGATTTGGGGCTACACCTTC.

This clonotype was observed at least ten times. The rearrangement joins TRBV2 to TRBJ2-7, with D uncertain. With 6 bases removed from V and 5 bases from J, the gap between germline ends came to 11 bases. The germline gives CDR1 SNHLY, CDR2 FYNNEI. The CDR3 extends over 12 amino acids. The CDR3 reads CASRADLNEQYF. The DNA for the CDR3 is TGTGCCAGCAGGGCAGATTTGAACGAGCAGTACTTC.

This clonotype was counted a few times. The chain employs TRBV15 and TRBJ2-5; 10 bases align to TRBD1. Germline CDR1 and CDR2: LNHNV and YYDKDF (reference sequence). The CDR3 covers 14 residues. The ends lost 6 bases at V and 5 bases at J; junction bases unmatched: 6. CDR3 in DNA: TGTGCCACCAGGCAGACAGGGGGCAGGGAGACCCAGTACTTC. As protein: CATRQTGGRETQYF. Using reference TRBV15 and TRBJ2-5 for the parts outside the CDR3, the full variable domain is DAMVIQNPRYQVTQFGKPVTLSCSQTLNHNVMYWYQQKSSQAPKLLFHYYDKDFNNEADTPDNFQSRRPNTSFCFLDIRSPGLGDTAMYLCATRQTGGRETQYFGPGTRLLVL.

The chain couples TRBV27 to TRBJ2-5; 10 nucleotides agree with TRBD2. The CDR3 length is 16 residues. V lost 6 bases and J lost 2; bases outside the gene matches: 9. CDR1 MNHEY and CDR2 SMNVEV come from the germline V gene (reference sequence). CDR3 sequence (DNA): TGTGCCAGCAGCTCCGGGACTAGCGAATATCAAGAGACCCAGTACTTC. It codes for CASSSGTSEYQETQYF.

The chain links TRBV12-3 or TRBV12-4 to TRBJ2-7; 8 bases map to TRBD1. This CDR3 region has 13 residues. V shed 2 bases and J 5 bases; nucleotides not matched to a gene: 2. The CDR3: CASSLQGADEQYF. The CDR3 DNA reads TGTGCCAGCAGTTTACAGGGGGCAGACGAGCAGTACTTC.

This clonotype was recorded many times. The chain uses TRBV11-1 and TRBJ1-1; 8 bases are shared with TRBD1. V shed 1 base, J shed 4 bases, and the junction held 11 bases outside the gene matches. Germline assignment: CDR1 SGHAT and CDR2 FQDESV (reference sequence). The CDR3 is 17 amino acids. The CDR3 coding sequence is TGTGCCAGCAGCTTAGGGACAGGGCTCGTGGATCCCACTGAAGCTTTCTTT. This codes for CASSLGTGLVDPTEAFF.

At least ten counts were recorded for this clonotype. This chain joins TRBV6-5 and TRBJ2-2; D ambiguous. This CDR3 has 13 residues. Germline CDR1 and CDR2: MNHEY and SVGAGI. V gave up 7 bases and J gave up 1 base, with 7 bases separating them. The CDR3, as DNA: TGTGCCAGCAAGTTCGGGAACACCGGGGAGCTGTTTTTT. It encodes CASKFGNTGELFF.

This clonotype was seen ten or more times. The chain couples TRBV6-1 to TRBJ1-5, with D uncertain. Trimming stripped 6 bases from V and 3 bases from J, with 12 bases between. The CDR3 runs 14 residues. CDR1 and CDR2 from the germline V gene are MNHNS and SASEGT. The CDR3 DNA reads TGTGCCAGCAGAAACCCGGGCACCAATCAGCCCCAGCATTTT. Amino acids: CASRNPGTNQPQHF.

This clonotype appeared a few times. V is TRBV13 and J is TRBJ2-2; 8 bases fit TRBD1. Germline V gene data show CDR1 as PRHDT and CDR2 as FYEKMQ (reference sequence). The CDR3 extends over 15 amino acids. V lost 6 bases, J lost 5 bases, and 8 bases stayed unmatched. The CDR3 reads CASSLDRVRTGELFF. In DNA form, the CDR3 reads TGTGCCAGCAGTTTGGACAGGGTACGAACCGGGGAGCTGTTTTTT.

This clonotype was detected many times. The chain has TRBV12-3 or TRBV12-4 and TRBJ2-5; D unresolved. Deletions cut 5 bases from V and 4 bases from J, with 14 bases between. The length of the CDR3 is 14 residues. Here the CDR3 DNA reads TGTGCCAGCAGTCCGAGATGGACGACAGAGACCCAGTACTTC. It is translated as CASSPRWTTETQYF.

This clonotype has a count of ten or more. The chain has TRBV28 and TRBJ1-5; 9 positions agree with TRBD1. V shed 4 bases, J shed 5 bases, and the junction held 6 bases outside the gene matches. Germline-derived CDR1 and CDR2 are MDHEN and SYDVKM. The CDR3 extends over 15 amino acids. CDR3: CASSSYRGLDQPQHF. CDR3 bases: TGTGCCAGCAGTTCCTACAGGGGGCTCGATCAGCCCCAGCATTTT. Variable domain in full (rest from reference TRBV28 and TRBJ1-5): DVKVTQSSRYLVKRTGEKVFLECVQDMDHENMFWYRQDPGLGLRLIYFSYDVKMKEKGDIPEGYSVSREKKERFSLILESASTNQTSMYLCASSSYRGLDQPQHFGDGTRLSIL.

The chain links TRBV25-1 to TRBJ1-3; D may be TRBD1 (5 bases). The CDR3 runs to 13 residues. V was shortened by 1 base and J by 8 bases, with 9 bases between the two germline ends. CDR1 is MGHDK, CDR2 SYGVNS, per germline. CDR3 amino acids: CASSESWGYTIYF. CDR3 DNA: TGTGCCAGCAGTGAATCTTGGGGGTACACCATATATTTT.

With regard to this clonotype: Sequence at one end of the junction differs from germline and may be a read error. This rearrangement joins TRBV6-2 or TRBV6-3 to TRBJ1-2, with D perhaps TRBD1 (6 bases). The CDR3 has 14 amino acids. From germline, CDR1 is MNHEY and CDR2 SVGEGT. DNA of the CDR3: TGTGCCATCAGTGATGGGGACAAGCGAATTGGCTACACCTTC. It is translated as CAISDGDKRIGYTF.

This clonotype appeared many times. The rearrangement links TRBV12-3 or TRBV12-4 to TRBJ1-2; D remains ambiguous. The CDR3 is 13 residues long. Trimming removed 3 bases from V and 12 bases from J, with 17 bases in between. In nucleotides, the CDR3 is TGTGCCAGCAGTTTGTTCGCCGGGGAAGAACACACCTTC. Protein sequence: CASSLFAGEEHTF.

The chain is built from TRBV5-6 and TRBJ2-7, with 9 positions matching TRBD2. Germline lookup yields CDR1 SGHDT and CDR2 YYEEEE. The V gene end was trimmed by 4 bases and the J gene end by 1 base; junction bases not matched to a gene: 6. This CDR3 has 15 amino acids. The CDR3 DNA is TGTGCCAGCAGCACTGCGGCGGGAGGGTCCTACGAGCAGTACTTC. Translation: CASSTAAGGSYEQYF.

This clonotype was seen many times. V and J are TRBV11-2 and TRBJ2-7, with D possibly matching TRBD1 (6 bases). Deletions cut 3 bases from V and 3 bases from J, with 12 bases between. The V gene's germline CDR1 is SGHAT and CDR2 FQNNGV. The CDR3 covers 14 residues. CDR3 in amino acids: CASSLSQGRYEQYF. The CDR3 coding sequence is TGTGCCAGCAGCTTGAGCCAGGGGCGCTACGAGCAGTACTTC.

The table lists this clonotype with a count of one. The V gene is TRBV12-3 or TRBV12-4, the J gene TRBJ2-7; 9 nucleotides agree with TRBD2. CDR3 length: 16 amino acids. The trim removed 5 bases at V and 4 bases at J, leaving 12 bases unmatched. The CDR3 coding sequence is TGTGCCAGCAGTGCGAGCTTAGCGGGAGAGACATACGAGCAGTACTTC. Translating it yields CASSASLAGETYEQYF.

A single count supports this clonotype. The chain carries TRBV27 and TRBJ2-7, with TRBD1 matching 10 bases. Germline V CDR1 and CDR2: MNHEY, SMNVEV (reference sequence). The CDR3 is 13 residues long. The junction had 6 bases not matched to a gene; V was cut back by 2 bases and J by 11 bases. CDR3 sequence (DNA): TGTGCCAGCAGTTTAACATCCGGGACAGGGGAGTACTTC. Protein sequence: CASSLTSGTGEYF.

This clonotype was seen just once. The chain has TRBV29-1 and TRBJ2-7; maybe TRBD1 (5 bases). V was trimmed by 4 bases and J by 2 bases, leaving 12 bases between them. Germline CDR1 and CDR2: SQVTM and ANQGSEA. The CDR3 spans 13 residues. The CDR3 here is CSVVPQGAYEQYF. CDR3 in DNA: TGCAGCGTTGTACCCCAAGGGGCCTACGAGCAGTACTTC.

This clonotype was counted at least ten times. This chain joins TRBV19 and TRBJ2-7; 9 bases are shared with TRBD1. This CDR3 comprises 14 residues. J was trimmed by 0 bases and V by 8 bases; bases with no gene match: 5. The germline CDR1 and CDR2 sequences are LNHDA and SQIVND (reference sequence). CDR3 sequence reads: CASRDRDHSYEQYF. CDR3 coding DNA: TGTGCCAGTCGGGACAGGGACCACTCCTACGAGCAGTACTTC.

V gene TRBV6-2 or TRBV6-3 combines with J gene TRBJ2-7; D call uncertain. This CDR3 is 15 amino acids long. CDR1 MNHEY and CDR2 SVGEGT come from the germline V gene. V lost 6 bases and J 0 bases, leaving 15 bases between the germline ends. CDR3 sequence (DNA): TGTGCCAGCAGCCACGAGGACCGATTCTCCTACGAGCAGTACTTC. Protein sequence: CASSHEDRFSYEQYF.

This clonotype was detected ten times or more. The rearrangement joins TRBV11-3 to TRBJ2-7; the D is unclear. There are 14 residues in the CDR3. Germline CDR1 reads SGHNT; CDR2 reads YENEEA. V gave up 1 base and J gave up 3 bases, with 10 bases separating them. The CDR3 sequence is CASSLGAESYEQYF. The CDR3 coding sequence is TGTGCCAGCAGCTTAGGAGCAGAGAGCTACGAGCAGTACTTC.

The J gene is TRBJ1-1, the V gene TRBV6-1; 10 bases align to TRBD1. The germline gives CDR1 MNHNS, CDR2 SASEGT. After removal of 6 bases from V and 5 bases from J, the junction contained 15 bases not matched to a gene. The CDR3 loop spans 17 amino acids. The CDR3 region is CASRPTRTGGLGTEAFF. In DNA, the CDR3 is TGTGCCAGCAGACCGACCCGGACAGGGGGACTAGGGACTGAAGCTTTCTTT.

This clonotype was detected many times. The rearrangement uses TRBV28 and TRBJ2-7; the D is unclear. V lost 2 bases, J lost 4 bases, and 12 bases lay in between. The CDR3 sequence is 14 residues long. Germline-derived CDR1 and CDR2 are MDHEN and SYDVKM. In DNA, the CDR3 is TGTGCCAGCAGTTTAATTCCTGGGCCTTACGAGCAGTACTTC. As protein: CASSLIPGPYEQYF.